This T cell receptor (beta chain) comes out of a study of CD8 T cells in Susac syndrome (dated by TCRdb to about 2019). Study-level background: Repertoire sequencing was used to test whether CD8+ T cell activation and differentiation in Susac syndrome was antigen driven.

About this clonotype: Its antigen is not yet known. Base qualities were left out, and no much larger clone turns up one base away.

Peripheral blood CD8+ and CD4+ T cells from healthy donors, Susac syndrome patients and multiple sclerosis patients were profiled using high-throughput TCR beta sequencing. The multiple sclerosis controls were treatment-naive patients whose relapsing-remitting disease, either stable or active, fulfilled the revised McDonald criteria. Bulk CD8+ and CD4+ T cells were purified magnetically by negative isolation, whereas CD8+ TEMRA cells were enriched by FACS. Blood was collected in EDTA tubes and processed within 24 hours, with PBMCs isolated through density gradient centrifugation. PBMCs destined for TCR sequencing were cryopreserved in liquid nitrogen and later thawed in a 37 °C water bath. A purity of at least 90% was achieved for sorted or isolated CD4+, CD8+ and CD8+ TEMRA cells. CDR1 and CDR2, looked up from the germline V gene (reference sequence), are GTSNPN and SVGIG. V and J are truncated by 3 bases and 7 bases respectively, leaving an intervening sequence of 15 bases. The CDR3 starts with the cysteine, ends with the phenylalanine, and has 13 residues. The CDR3 DNA has 39 bases and is translated from base 1.

Study-level results and caveats: The number of individuals in the TCR sequencing and HLA analysis was acknowledged as relatively small.

RNA was extracted using the RNeasy kit, and about 0.45 to 1 microgram was reverse transcribed with random hexamers. The immunoSEQ multiplex PCR assay, covering 54 Vbeta and 13 Jbeta segments, was used to amplify TCR beta CDR3 regions. PCR amplification bias was corrected by using a synthetic template baseline for primer optimization and computational correction. Turning to the authors' computational methods: Reads were assigned to V, D and J genes according to IMGT and analyzed in immunoSEQ Analyzer, with only productive sequences retained. Clonality was computed as one minus Shannon entropy normalized by log2 of the number of productive unique sequences. For each patient and control, public and private clones were evaluated among the 100 most prevalent clones. Clones were defined as Susac-specific when absent from the healthy and MS cohorts, from approximately 1,100 published viral clones and from other ImmuneACCESS disease sequences. TCRdb cleaned the public reads at Q25 with fastp, built clones with MiXCR and kept in-frame beta chains. Rows with a matching CDR3 protein are joined into one entry that keeps the most common DNA and genes. The V and J calls, along with clone size, are taken from TCRdb and not from the paper's own processing. This sample has around 200,000 distinct CDR3 sequences in its table, and approximately 95% of those were observed once. Jointly, the top ten make up 0.082% of the sample.

The rearrangement joined TRBV30 to TRBJ1-1; the best D guess is TRBD1, with 5 bases matching. The clonotype originates from a human donor with multiple sclerosis. Material for sequencing was CD4+ T cells from PBMCs. The DNA is as follows: TGTGCCTGGAGGAGCGGGCATACAGGTGAAGCTTTCTTT. This codes for CAWRSGHTGEAFF.